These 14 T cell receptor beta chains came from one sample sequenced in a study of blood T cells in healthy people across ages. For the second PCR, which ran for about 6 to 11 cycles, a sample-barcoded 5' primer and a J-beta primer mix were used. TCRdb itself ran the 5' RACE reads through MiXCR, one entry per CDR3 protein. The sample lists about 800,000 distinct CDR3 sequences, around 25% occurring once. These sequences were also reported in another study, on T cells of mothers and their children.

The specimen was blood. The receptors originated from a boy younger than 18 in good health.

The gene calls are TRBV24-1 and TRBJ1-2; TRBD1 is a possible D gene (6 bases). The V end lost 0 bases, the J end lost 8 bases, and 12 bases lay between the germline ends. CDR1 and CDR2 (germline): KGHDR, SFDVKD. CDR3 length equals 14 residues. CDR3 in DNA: TGTGCCACCAGTGATTTGCCTGGGGGCGGAGGCTACACCTTC. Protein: CATSDLPGGGGYTF.

The CDR3 reads CSVDQQGNYEQYF. CDR3 bases: TGCAGCGTTGACCAACAGGGAAACTACGAGCAGTACTTC. The chain uses TRBV29-1 and TRBJ2-7; possibly TRBD1 for D (6 bases). The germline V gene encodes CDR1 SQVTM and CDR2 ANQGSEA. Trimming took 3 bases from V and 3 from J, leaving 12 bases between them. The CDR3 loop spans 13 amino acids.

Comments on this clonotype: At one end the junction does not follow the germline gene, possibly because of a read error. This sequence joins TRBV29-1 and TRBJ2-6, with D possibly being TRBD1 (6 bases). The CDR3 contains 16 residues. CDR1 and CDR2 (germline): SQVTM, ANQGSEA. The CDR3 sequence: CNVETGILAGANVLTF. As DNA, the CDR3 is TGCAACGTTGAGACAGGAATCCTGGCCGGGGCCAACGTCCTGACTTTC.

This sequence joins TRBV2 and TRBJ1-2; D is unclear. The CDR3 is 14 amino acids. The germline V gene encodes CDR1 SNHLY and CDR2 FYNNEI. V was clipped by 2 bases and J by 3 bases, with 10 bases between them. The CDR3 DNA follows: TGTGCCAGCAGTGAAAGGGCTTCGTACTATGGCTACACCTTC. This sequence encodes CASSERASYYGYTF. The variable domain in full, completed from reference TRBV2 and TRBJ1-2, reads EPEVTQTPSHQVTQMGQEVILRCVPISNHLYFYWYRQILGQKVEFLVSFYNNEISEKSEIFDDQFSVERPDGSNFTLKIRSTKLEDSAMYFCASSERASYYGYTFGSGTRLTVV.

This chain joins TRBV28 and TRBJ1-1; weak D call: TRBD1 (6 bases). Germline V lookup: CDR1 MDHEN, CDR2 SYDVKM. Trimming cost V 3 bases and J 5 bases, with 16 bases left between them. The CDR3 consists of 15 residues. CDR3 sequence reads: CASSFMSGAVTEAFF. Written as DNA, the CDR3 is TGTGCCAGCAGTTTTATGTCAGGGGCGGTTACTGAAGCTTTCTTT.

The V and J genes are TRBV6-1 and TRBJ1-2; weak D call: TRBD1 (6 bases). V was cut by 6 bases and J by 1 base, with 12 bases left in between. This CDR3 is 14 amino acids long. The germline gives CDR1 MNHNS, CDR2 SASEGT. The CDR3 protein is CASSMGHRNYGYTF. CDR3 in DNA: TGTGCCAGCAGCATGGGACACCGTAACTATGGCTACACCTTC.

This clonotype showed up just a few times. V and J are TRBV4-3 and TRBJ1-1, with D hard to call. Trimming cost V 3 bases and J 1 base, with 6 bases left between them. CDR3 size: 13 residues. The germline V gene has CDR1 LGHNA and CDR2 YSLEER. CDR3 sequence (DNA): TGCGCCAGCAGCCACCGGGGGAACACTGAAGCTTTCTTT. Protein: CASSHRGNTEAFF.

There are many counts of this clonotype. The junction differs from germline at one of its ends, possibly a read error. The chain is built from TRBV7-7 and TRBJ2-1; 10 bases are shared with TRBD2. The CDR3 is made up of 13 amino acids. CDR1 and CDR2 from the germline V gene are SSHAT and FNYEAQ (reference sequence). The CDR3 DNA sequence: TGTGCTAGCAGCTTGGGACTAGCGAATGAGCAGTTCTTC. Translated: CASSLGLANEQFF.

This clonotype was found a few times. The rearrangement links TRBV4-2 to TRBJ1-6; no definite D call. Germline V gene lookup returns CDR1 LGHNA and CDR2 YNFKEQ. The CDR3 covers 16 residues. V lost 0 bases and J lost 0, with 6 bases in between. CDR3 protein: CASSQDTGSYNSPLHF. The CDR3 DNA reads TGTGCCAGCAGCCAAGATACCGGCTCCTATAATTCACCCCTCCACTTT.

The CDR3 coding sequence is TGTGCCAGCAGTCTTGGTGGGGTGCCCTACAATGAGCAGTTCTTC. Protein product: CASSLGGVPYNEQFF. This chain links TRBV28 with TRBJ2-7, with D unresolved. The tail of the sequence fits TRBJ2-1 better, so the J call may be wrong. From germline, CDR1 is MDHEN and CDR2 SYDVKM. The CDR3 has 15 amino acids.

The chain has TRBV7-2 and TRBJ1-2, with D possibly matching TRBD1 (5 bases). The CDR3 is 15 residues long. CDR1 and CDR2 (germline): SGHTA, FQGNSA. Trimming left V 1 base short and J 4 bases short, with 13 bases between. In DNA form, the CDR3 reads TGTGCCAGCAGCTTAGGGGGGAAAGGGTCCTATGGCTACACCTTC. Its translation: CASSLGGKGSYGYTF.

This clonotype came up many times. This chain's CDR3 is CASSLVVDTQYF. In DNA, the CDR3 is TGTGCCAGCAGCTTAGTCGTAGATACGCAGTATTTT. V usage is TRBV7-2 and J usage is TRBJ2-3, with unresolved D. Germline V lookup: CDR1 SGHTA, CDR2 FQGNSA. The CDR3 runs to 12 residues. Between the trimmed V and J ends, which lost 1 base and 5 bases, there was a span of 4 bases.

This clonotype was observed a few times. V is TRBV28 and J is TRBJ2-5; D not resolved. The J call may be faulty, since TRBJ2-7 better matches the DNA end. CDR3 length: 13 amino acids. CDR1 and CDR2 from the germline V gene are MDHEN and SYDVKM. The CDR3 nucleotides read TGTGCCAGTGCCGTGGGTTTATCCTACGAGCAGTACTTC. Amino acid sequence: CASAVGLSYEQYF.

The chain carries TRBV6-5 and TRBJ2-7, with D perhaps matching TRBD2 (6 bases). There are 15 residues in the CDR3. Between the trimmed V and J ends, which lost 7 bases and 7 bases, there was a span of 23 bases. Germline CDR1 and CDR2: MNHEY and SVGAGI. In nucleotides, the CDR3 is TGTGCCAGCACCACCGCCGAGACTAGGGCGGGGGAGCAGTACTTC. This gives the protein CASTTAETRAGEQYF.